This T cell receptor (beta chain) derives from a study of blood T cell repertoires in COVID-19. Measured with immunoSEQ multiplex PCR; TCRdb has only the in-frame clones, and not every one. This table has around 40,000 clones, 80% to 90% appearing once. CDR3 length equals 16 residues. CDR1 and CDR2 from the germline V gene are KGHSH and LQKENI. V trimming: 1 base; J trimming: 3 bases; junction bases outside the gene matches: 4. This clone was seen a handful of times. This clonotype was sampled from a man younger than 45 with active or convalescent COVID-19. The chain is built from TRBV18 and TRBJ2-1; TRBD2 matches at 9 bases. Input material: peripheral blood. CDR3 protein: CASSPRLAEYYNEQFF. Written as DNA, the CDR3 is TGTGCCAGCTCACCACGACTAGCGGAGTACTACAATGAGCAGTTCTTC.